The 30 T cell receptor beta chains given below trace back to one sample, sequenced in a study of blood T cell repertoires in COVID-19. TCRdb's table, derived via immunoSEQ multiplex PCR, lists solely in-frame clones and lacks some. The sample has about 100,000 clones, approximately 86% seen once. Sequenced: peripheral blood. These receptors were collected from a man aged 45-65 years with active or convalescent COVID-19.

The chain uses TRBV9 and TRBJ2-3, with 10 bases lining up with TRBD1. J lost 4 bases, V lost 0 bases, and 8 bases had no gene match. This CDR3 has 17 residues. Germline V lookup: CDR1 SGDLS, CDR2 YYNGEE. The DNA of the CDR3 is TGTGCCAGCAGCGTAGCTACTAAGGGACAGGGGTCAGATACGCAGTATTTT. Translation gives CASSVATKGQGSDTQYF.

The rearrangement links TRBV5-6 to TRBJ2-7; D perhaps matches TRBD1 (6 bases). The germline V gene has CDR1 SGHDT and CDR2 YYEEEE. Trimming took 2 bases from V and 2 from J, leaving 8 bases between them. CDR3 length: 13 amino acids. CDR3 DNA: TGTGCCAGCAGCTTACAGGGTCCCTACGAGCAGTACGTC. Residues: CASSLQGPYEQYV.

The gene calls are TRBV3-1 (or the pseudogene TRBV3-2) and TRBJ1-2; D is ambiguous. CDR1 and CDR2 (germline): LGHDT, YNNKEL (reference sequence). V was shortened by 4 bases and J by 2 bases, with 11 bases between the two germline ends. CDR3 size: 14 residues. CDR3 sequence: CASSPAGANYGYTF. DNA of the CDR3: TGTGCCAGCAGCCCCGCAGGTGCCAACTATGGCTACACCTTC.

The chain combines TRBV6-5 with TRBJ1-3; D possibly corresponds to TRBD1 (6 bases). Germline loops: CDR1 MNHEY, CDR2 SVGAGI. The CDR3 is 13 amino acids. Trimming cost V 7 bases and J 5 bases, with 12 bases left between them. The CDR3 protein is CASILRGRNTIYF. Here the CDR3 DNA reads TGTGCCAGCATTCTCAGGGGTAGAAACACCATATATTTT.

This chain's CDR3 is CASSADRGSYGYTF. CDR3 DNA sequence: TGTGCCAGCAGCGCGGACAGGGGTAGCTATGGCTACACCTTC. The V gene is TRBV7-8, the J gene TRBJ1-2; 9 bases line up with TRBD1. J was trimmed by 4 bases and V by 5 bases; bases with no gene match: 5. CDR1 is SGHVS, CDR2 FQNEAQ, per germline. The CDR3 is 14 residues long.

The chain has TRBV5-1 and TRBJ1-1; TRBD1 might be the D (6 bases). The V and J ends lost 6 bases and 1 base respectively, with 10 bases between them. Germline V gives CDR1 SGHRS, CDR2 YFSETQ. There are 13 residues in the CDR3. The CDR3 nucleotides read TGCGCCAGCACCGTAGGGGGGAACACTGAAGCTTTCTTT. Translating it yields CASTVGGNTEAFF. The complete variable domain, with remaining parts taken from reference TRBV5-1 and TRBJ1-1, reads KAGVTQTPRYLIKTRGQQVTLSCSPISGHRSVSWYQQTPGQGLQFLFEYFSETQRNKGNFPGRFSGRQFSNSRSEMNVSTLELGDSALYLCASTVGGNTEAFFGQGTRLTVV.

The chain has TRBV18 and TRBJ2-5; the D gene is possibly TRBD2 (5 bases). CDR1 is KGHSH, CDR2 LQKENI, per germline. The CDR3 runs to 15 residues. With 0 bases removed from V and 5 bases from J, the gap between germline ends came to 13 bases. The CDR3 DNA sequence: TGTGCCAGCTCACCACCGGAGAACAGAGGGGAGACCCAGTACTTC. As protein: CASSPPENRGETQYF.

The chain is built from TRBV5-6 and TRBJ2-5, with 14 bases lining up with TRBD2. Germline V gives CDR1 SGHDT, CDR2 YYEEEE. V lost 4 bases to trimming and J lost 5 bases; unmatched junction nucleotides: 4. The CDR3 covers 15 residues. In nucleotides, the CDR3 is TGTGCCAGCAGCAGACTAGCGGGGGGGTATGAGACCCAGTACTTC. Protein sequence: CASSRLAGGYETQYF.

V usage is TRBV10-1 and J usage is TRBJ2-3; a possible D gene is TRBD2 (5 bases). CDR3 length equals 15 residues. Looked up from germline, CDR1 is WNHNN and CDR2 is SYGVQD (reference sequence). Trimming removed 0 bases from V and 8 bases from J, with 15 bases in between. CDR3 nucleotides: TGCGCCAGCAGTGAGTCGCCTACCGCCCGGGGTACGCAGTATTTT. Protein: CASSESPTARGTQYF.

V is TRBV18 and J is TRBJ2-7; 10 nucleotides agree with TRBD2. The CDR3 is made up of 15 amino acids. The V segment lost 3 bases and the J segment 4 bases; nucleotides outside the gene matches: 6. CDR1 is KGHSH and CDR2 is LQKENI in the germline V gene. CDR3 coding DNA: TGTGCCAGCTCACCTCTGGGACTAGCGAATTACGAGCAGTACTTC. This encodes CASSPLGLANYEQYF.

J is TRBJ2-7 and V is TRBV4-2; 9 bases are shared with TRBD1. Germline V gene data show CDR1 as LGHNA and CDR2 as YNFKEQ. Trimming cost V 0 bases and J 0 bases; bases outside gene matches: 6. The CDR3 has 17 residues. This CDR3 reads CASSQELLGQGSYEQYV. Written as DNA, the CDR3 is TGTGCCAGCAGCCAAGAATTGTTGGGACAGGGCTCCTACGAGCAGTACGTC.

This chain connects TRBV29-1 to TRBJ1-2; no clear D. The CDR3 consists of 11 residues. The V end was cut by 4 bases, the J end by 8 bases, with 11 bases between. Germline lookup yields CDR1 SQVTM and CDR2 ANQGSEA. The CDR3 reads CSVGGNGGYTF. The CDR3 nucleotides are TGCAGCGTTGGAGGTAACGGCGGCTACACCTTC.

The chain carries TRBV30 and TRBJ2-1, with 7 bases identical to TRBD1. The J segment lost 9 bases and the V segment lost 1 base, leaving 6 bases of the junction unmatched. CDR1 GTSNPN and CDR2 SVGIG come from the germline V gene (reference sequence). The CDR3 totals 13 residues. The CDR3 DNA follows: TGTGCCTGGAGTGGACAGGGTCACATTGAGCAGTTCTTC. It is translated as CAWSGQGHIEQFF.

CDR3 DNA: TGTGCCAGCAGTTACCCGGGGGGTAATTCACCCCTCCACTTT. Amino acid sequence: CASSYPGGNSPLHF. This chain connects TRBV6-6 to TRBJ1-6, with D possibly matching TRBD1 (5 bases). Germline CDR1 and CDR2: MNHNY and SVGAGI (reference sequence). The V end lost 2 bases, the J end lost 6 bases, and 8 bases lay between the germline ends. The length of the CDR3 is 14 residues.

The count of this clone is one. The chain uses TRBV28 and TRBJ2-3, with D possibly being TRBD2 (6 bases). Germline-derived CDR1 and CDR2 are MDHEN and SYDVKM. Trimming shortened V by 10 bases and J by 2 bases, and 22 bases separated the two germline ends. The length of the CDR3 is 16 residues. Here the CDR3 DNA reads TGTGCCACTAAGAAATTTAGCGGAACGAACACAGATACGCAGTATTTT. Translating gives CATKKFSGTNTDTQYF.

The chain employs TRBV6-1 and TRBJ2-7; 12 bases are a match to TRBD2. The germline CDR1 and CDR2 sequences are MNHNS and SASEGT. The CDR3 is 16 amino acids. With V trimmed by 2 bases and J by 2 bases, 4 bases remained unmatched. CDR3 DNA: TGTGCCAGCAGTGAACGACTAGCGGGGGTTCCCTACGAGCAGTACTTC. It is translated as CASSERLAGVPYEQYF.

This chain connects TRBV9 to TRBJ1-1; D is possibly TRBD1 (5 bases). The germline V and J ends were trimmed by 4 bases and 5 bases, with 12 bases remaining between them. There are 13 residues in the CDR3. Germline assignment: CDR1 SGDLS and CDR2 YYNGEE. CDR3 in amino acids: CASSPGGRTEAFF. CDR3 nucleotide sequence: TGTGCCAGCAGCCCGGGGGGTCGGACTGAAGCTTTCTTT.

The J gene is TRBJ1-2, the V gene TRBV5-6, with TRBD1 as a possible D gene (6 bases). The CDR3 runs to 15 residues. V was trimmed by 7 bases and J by 2 bases, leaving 18 bases between them. Germline V gene sequence: CDR1 SGHDT, CDR2 YYEEEE. The CDR3 DNA reads as TGTGCCAGCTGGGAATACTTTCAGGGGAACTATGGCTACACCTTC. This sequence encodes CASWEYFQGNYGYTF.

The rearrangement uses TRBV25-1 and TRBJ1-6; D might be TRBD1 (6 bases). There are 15 residues in the CDR3. Per germline, CDR1 MGHDK and CDR2 SYGVNS. Trimming left V 3 bases short and J 5 bases short, with 11 bases between. The CDR3 sequence is CASSEADRNNSPLHF. CDR3 DNA: TGTGCCAGCAGTGAGGCCGACAGGAATAATTCACCCCTCCACTTT.

This clone was recorded many times. This chain uses TRBV6-5 with TRBJ2-2; D gene ambiguous. CDR1 MNHEY and CDR2 SVGAGI come from the germline V gene. This CDR3 comprises 13 residues. V was pared by 5 bases and J by 2 bases, with 6 bases between. The CDR3 loop is CASSRQNTGELFF. CDR3 DNA: TGTGCCAGCAGTCGACAAAACACCGGGGAGCTGTTTTTT.

The rearrangement links TRBV19 to TRBJ1-3; possible D gene TRBD1, 5 bases. Between the trimmed V and J ends, which lost 3 bases and 0 bases, there was a span of 12 bases. Germline V lookup: CDR1 LNHDA, CDR2 SQIVND (reference sequence). This CDR3 is built from 16 residues. CDR3 DNA sequence: TGTGCCAGTAGTATCGGCGGACAACTCTCTGGAAACACCATATATTTT. This gives the protein CASSIGGQLSGNTIYF.

The V and J genes are TRBV13 and TRBJ1-1; possibly TRBD1 for D (5 bases). Trimming took off 3 bases at V and 5 bases at J, with 13 bases between the two ends. The CDR3 consists of 14 residues. Germline values: CDR1 PRHDT, CDR2 FYEKMQ (reference sequence). CDR3 protein: CASSLGQGGTEAFF. Here the CDR3 DNA reads TGTGCCAGCAGCTTGGGGCAGGGTGGGACTGAAGCTTTCTTT.

The V and J genes are TRBV3-1 (or the pseudogene TRBV3-2) and TRBJ2-7; 8 bases map to TRBD2. The CDR3 is made up of 17 amino acids. The germline CDR1 and CDR2 sequences are LGHDT and YNNKEL (reference sequence). V lost 8 bases to trimming and J lost 2 bases; unmatched junction nucleotides: 17. DNA for the CDR3: TGTGCCAGCTCATTAAGGGTGGCGGGGGGCCTCACCTACGAGCAGTACTTC. Its translation is CASSLRVAGGLTYEQYF.

The V gene is TRBV24-1, the J gene TRBJ2-2; 11 bases match TRBD2. Germline V gives CDR1 KGHDR, CDR2 SFDVKD. The ends lost 10 bases at V and 5 bases at J; junction bases unmatched: 14. The CDR3 sequence is 17 residues long. CDR3 sequence (DNA): TGTGCCACGTCGGAGGCGGGACTAGCGGCTTTGACCGGGGAGCTGTTTTTT. It encodes CATSEAGLAALTGELFF.

The chain links TRBV11-2 to TRBJ1-1; D unresolved. From germline, CDR1 is SGHAT and CDR2 FQNNGV. The CDR3 spans 13 residues. V was cut by 0 bases and J by 8 bases, with 10 bases left in between. The CDR3 reads CASSLEQPTEAFF. In DNA, the CDR3 is TGTGCCAGCAGCTTAGAACAACCAACCGAAGCTTTCTTT. The complete variable domain, with remaining parts taken from reference TRBV11-2 and TRBJ1-1, reads EAGVAQSPRYKIIEKRQSVAFWCNPISGHATLYWYQQILGQGPKLLIQFQNNGVVDDSQLPKDRFSAERLKGVDSTLKIQPAKLEDSAVYLCASSLEQPTEAFFGQGTRLTVV.

The genes are TRBV11-2 and TRBJ1-4; 8 positions match TRBD1. The CDR3 has 15 residues. Unmatched junction bases numbered 6, after V lost 2 bases and J lost 7 bases. The germline V gene has CDR1 SGHAT and CDR2 FQNNGV. In nucleotides, the CDR3 is TGTGCCAGCAGCTTACAGGGGGCGGCTAGTGAAAAACTGTTTTTT. Translation gives CASSLQGAASEKLFF.

The V and J genes are TRBV6-2 or TRBV6-3 and TRBJ2-3, with a weak D call TRBD1 (6 bases). Germline-derived CDR1 and CDR2 are MNHEY and SVGEGT. CDR3 length: 15 residues. Trimming took off 2 bases at V and 2 bases at J, with 11 bases between the two ends. The CDR3 nucleotides are TGTGCCAGCAGTTACCCACAGGGCCCCACAGATACGCAGTATTTT. Its protein product is CASSYPQGPTDTQYF.

The rearrangement links TRBV7-9 to TRBJ2-1; 7 bases align to TRBD1. J gave up 2 bases and V 3 bases, and 1 base lay outside the gene matches. Germline CDR1 and CDR2: SEHNR and FQNEAQ (reference sequence). The CDR3 covers 14 residues. CDR3: CASSFQGAYNEQFF. As DNA, the CDR3 is TGTGCCAGCAGCTTCCAGGGGGCCTACAATGAGCAGTTCTTC.

The chain links TRBV5-1 to TRBJ2-6; no clear D. The germline gives CDR1 SGHRS, CDR2 YFSETQ. This CDR3 comprises 14 residues. Between the trimmed V and J ends, which lost 2 bases and 1 base, there was a span of 4 bases. In DNA, the CDR3 is TGCGCCAGCAGCTTCTTATCTGGGGCCAACGTCCTGACTTTC. Its protein product is CASSFLSGANVLTF. The whole variable domain, remainder taken from reference TRBV5-1 and TRBJ2-6, is KAGVTQTPRYLIKTRGQQVTLSCSPISGHRSVSWYQQTPGQGLQFLFEYFSETQRNKGNFPGRFSGRQFSNSRSEMNVSTLELGDSALYLCASSFLSGANVLTFGAGSRLTVL.

This chain uses TRBV6-5 with TRBJ1-1; D might be TRBD1 (5 bases). Germline values: CDR1 MNHEY, CDR2 SVGAGI. V lost 6 bases and J 8 bases, leaving 16 bases between the germline ends. This CDR3 has 13 amino acids. The CDR3 sequence: CASSSGRGQEAFF. In nucleotides, the CDR3 is TGTGCCAGCAGCTCGGGGAGGGGCCAGGAAGCTTTCTTT.